Shown below are 27 T cell receptor beta chains from a single sample sequenced in a study of blood T cell repertoires in COVID-19 (dated by TCRdb to about 2020). Preparation of the library involved the immunoSEQ multiplex PCR assay. In TCRdb, the immuneACCESS table is reduced to in-frame sequences with V and J assigned. These tables do not hold every clone; where another copy was compared, an unresolved V gene accounts for under half, and the others remain unexplained. Recorded for this sample are some 240,000 clones; approximately 88% of them occurred a single time. The ten largest account for around 3.2% of the sample. The specimen was PBMCs or T cells enriched from blood (not recorded which). Receptors originate from a woman in her forties who had been exposed to COVID-19.

The chain uses TRBV30 and TRBJ1-1; D perhaps matches TRBD1 (5 bases). V was cut by 0 bases and J by 5 bases, with 19 bases left in between. Germline CDR1 is GTSNPN and CDR2 is SVGIG (reference sequence). The CDR3 is 16 residues long. The CDR3 bases are TGTGCCTGGAGTGTACCCCCTCAGGGCGGGGGGACTGAAGCTTTCTTT. Translated: CAWSVPPQGGGTEAFF.

The chain is built from TRBV18 and TRBJ2-7, with D tentatively TRBD1 (8 bases). Looked up from germline, CDR1 is KGHSH and CDR2 is LQKENI. V lost 3 bases and J lost 0, with 15 bases in between. CDR3 size: 16 residues. CDR3: CASSPGGTGSSYEQYV. CDR3 nucleotides: TGTGCCAGCTCACCCGGGGGGACAGGCAGCTCCTACGAGCAGTACGTC.

The chain joins TRBV7-8 to TRBJ1-2; 7 bases map to TRBD1. This CDR3 contains 15 residues. Germline-derived CDR1 and CDR2 are SGHVS and FQNEAQ. V shed 2 bases and J 5 bases; nucleotides not matched to a gene: 8. The CDR3 DNA reads as TGTGCCAGCAGCTTAAGTGACAGGGCTGGATATGGCTACACCTTC. The encoded protein is CASSLSDRAGYGYTF. Filled out from reference TRBV7-8 and TRBJ1-2, the complete variable domain reads GAGVSQSPRYKVAKRGQDVALRCDPISGHVSLFWYQQALGQGPEFLTYFQNEAQLDKSGLPSDRFFAERPEGSVSTLKIQRTQQEDSAVYLCASSLSDRAGYGYTFGSGTRLTVV.

V and J are TRBV7-3 and TRBJ1-1; 7 bases agree with TRBD1. This CDR3 has 13 residues. V was clipped by 5 bases and J by 4 bases; unmatched bases: 4. From germline, CDR1 is SGHTA and CDR2 FQGTGA. The CDR3 sequence is CASSLGQATEAFF. Written as DNA, the CDR3 is TGTGCCAGCAGCCTTGGACAGGCCACTGAAGCTTTCTTT.

This chain's CDR3 is CASSVGQGTTNEKLFF. DNA for the CDR3: TGTGCCAGCAGCGTGGGACAGGGGACAACTAATGAAAAACTGTTTTTT. V usage is TRBV9 and J usage is TRBJ1-4; TRBD1 matches at 10 bases. Germline values: CDR1 SGDLS, CDR2 YYNGEE. After removal of 2 bases from V and 0 bases from J, the junction contained 1 base not matched to a gene. The CDR3 is 16 amino acids.

This rearrangement joins TRBV7-8 to TRBJ2-1; D is perhaps TRBD2 (6 bases). The CDR3 sequence is 13 residues long. CDR1 SGHVS and CDR2 FQNEAQ come from the germline V gene. V shed 3 bases and J shed 10 bases, with 13 bases lying between them. The DNA of the CDR3 is TGTGCCAGCAGCTTTTTGGGGCTAGCGGAGCAGTTCTTC. This gives the protein CASSFLGLAEQFF. Supplemented by reference TRBV7-8 and TRBJ2-1, the full variable domain reads GAGVSQSPRYKVAKRGQDVALRCDPISGHVSLFWYQQALGQGPEFLTYFQNEAQLDKSGLPSDRFFAERPEGSVSTLKIQRTQQEDSAVYLCASSFLGLAEQFFGPGTRLTVL.

The chain is built from TRBV5-1 and TRBJ2-1, with no clear D. This CDR3 has 15 amino acids. CDR1 SGHRS and CDR2 YFSETQ come from the germline V gene. Between the trimmed V and J ends, which lost 1 base and 3 bases, there was a span of 11 bases. DNA of the CDR3: TGCGCCAGCAGCTTGACCAATGACATCTACAATGAGCAGTTCTTC. Encoded protein: CASSLTNDIYNEQFF.

The rearrangement joins TRBV30 to TRBJ1-5; the match to TRBD1 covers 7 bases. Trimming cost V 0 bases and J 6 bases; bases outside gene matches: 2. The CDR3 extends over 13 amino acids. Germline-derived CDR1 and CDR2 are GTSNPN and SVGIG (reference sequence). The CDR3 DNA reads TGTGCCTGGAGTGTGACAGGGAGTCAGCCCCAGCATTTT. Encoded protein: CAWSVTGSQPQHF.

This clone was counted a few times. This chain joins TRBV6-2 or TRBV6-3 and TRBJ1-5, with a tentative D call TRBD1 (6 bases). Germline V CDR1 and CDR2: MNHEY, SVGEGT. V gave up 5 bases and J gave up 7 bases, with 24 bases separating them. The CDR3 extends over 17 amino acids. CDR3 in amino acids: CASSRNTGTPYPQPQHF. The CDR3, as DNA: TGTGCCAGCAGTCGCAATACCGGGACACCCTATCCGCAGCCCCAGCATTTT.

V usage is TRBV5-1 and J usage is TRBJ1-6; D gene unclear. V lost 2 bases, J lost 9 bases, and 6 bases lay in between. The CDR3 sequence is 12 residues long. Germline V gene data show CDR1 as SGHRS and CDR2 as YFSETQ. In DNA, the CDR3 is TGCGCCAGCAGCTTAGGAGGTTCACCCCTCCACTTT. Translating it yields CASSLGGSPLHF.

The chain recombines TRBV19 with TRBJ1-1, with 7 bases lining up with TRBD1. The CDR3 has 13 residues. In germline, CDR1 is LNHDA, CDR2 SQIVND (reference sequence). Trimming at V came to 11 bases and at J to 4 bases, leaving 10 bases not matched to a gene. The CDR3 DNA reads as TGTGCCTTTTCAAGACAGGGTGCCACTGAAGCTTTCTTT. Its protein product is CAFSRQGATEAFF.

The V gene is TRBV27, the J gene TRBJ2-7; 7 positions agree with TRBD2. This CDR3 contains 16 residues. Germline CDR1 is MNHEY and CDR2 is SMNVEV (reference sequence). Trimming removed 3 bases from V and 2 bases from J; junction bases left unmatched: 10. The CDR3: CASSFHSTGGAYEQYF. The CDR3 DNA reads as TGTGCCAGCAGTTTCCACAGTACTGGGGGGGCCTACGAGCAGTACTTC.

J is TRBJ2-5 and V is TRBV5-6, with D perhaps matching TRBD1 (6 bases). The germline CDR1 and CDR2 sequences are SGHDT and YYEEEE. The CDR3 length is 14 residues. The V and J ends lost 4 bases and 4 bases respectively, with 14 bases between them. The CDR3 region has the DNA TGTGCCAGCAGCCCGACTTGGGGGCGAGAGACCCAGTACTTC. It yields the protein CASSPTWGRETQYF.

The chain recombines TRBV7-2 with TRBJ2-6, with D tentatively TRBD2 (6 bases). The CDR3 is 15 residues long. CDR1 is SGHTA and CDR2 is FQGNSA in the germline V gene. V was pared by 5 bases and J by 2 bases, with 10 bases between. The CDR3 loop is CASSPSSAGANVLTF. CDR3 DNA: TGTGCCAGCAGCCCATCTAGCGCTGGGGCCAACGTCCTGACTTTC.

The chain carries TRBV5-1 and TRBJ2-3; tentative D call: TRBD2 (5 bases). CDR1 and CDR2 (germline): SGHRS, YFSETQ. The CDR3 extends over 13 amino acids. Trimming removed 3 bases from V and 2 bases from J, with 7 bases in between. The CDR3 DNA is TGCGCCAGCAGCTCTCTAGCCACAGATACGCAGTATTTT. The encoded protein is CASSSLATDTQYF. Variable domain in full (rest from reference TRBV5-1 and TRBJ2-3): KAGVTQTPRYLIKTRGQQVTLSCSPISGHRSVSWYQQTPGQGLQFLFEYFSETQRNKGNFPGRFSGRQFSNSRSEMNVSTLELGDSALYLCASSSLATDTQYFGPGTRLTVL.

This chain connects TRBV13 to TRBJ2-4, with D possibly matching TRBD2 (6 bases). Germline CDR1 and CDR2: PRHDT and FYEKMQ (reference sequence). The CDR3 runs 18 residues. Deletions cut 3 bases from V and 1 base from J, with 19 bases between. As DNA, the CDR3 is TGTGCCAGCAGCTTTAGCCCTCGGGAGTCTGGCGCCAAAAACATTCAGTACTTC. Translated: CASSFSPRESGAKNIQYF.

The chain couples TRBV14 to TRBJ1-1; no reliable D call. CDR3 length equals 14 residues. V lost 4 bases and J lost 5, with 14 bases in between. Germline V gene lookup returns CDR1 SGHDN and CDR2 FVKESK. The CDR3 DNA sequence: TGTGCCAGCAGCCTCTTGGGTGGGAGAACTGAAGCTTTCTTT. It specifies CASSLLGGRTEAFF.

The chain couples TRBV4-1 to TRBJ2-2; 12 positions agree with TRBD1. The CDR3 totals 16 residues. Per germline, CDR1 MGHRA and CDR2 YSYEKL. The V segment lost 1 base and the J segment 7 bases; nucleotides outside the gene matches: 4. CDR3 amino acids: CASSQGGQGAVGELFF. CDR3 bases: TGCGCCAGCAGCCAAGGGGGACAGGGGGCTGTCGGGGAGCTGTTTTTT.

The rearrangement joins TRBV5-1 to TRBJ2-6, with a possible D match to TRBD1 (5 bases). V gave up 2 bases and J gave up 4 bases, with 13 bases separating them. The CDR3 loop spans 16 amino acids. Germline lookup yields CDR1 SGHRS and CDR2 YFSETQ. The CDR3 loop is CASSFGGAAGANVLTF. DNA for the CDR3: TGCGCCAGCAGCTTTGGTGGGGCGGCCGGGGCCAACGTCCTGACTTTC.

The V call is TRBV14, the J call TRBJ1-1; D remains ambiguous. CDR1 SGHDN and CDR2 FVKESK come from the germline V gene. The CDR3 covers 11 residues. V lost 3 bases and J lost 4, with 3 bases in between. CDR3 amino acids: CASSHLTEAFF. The CDR3 DNA sequence: TGTGCCAGCAGCCACCTCACTGAAGCTTTCTTT.

The chain joins TRBV28 to TRBJ1-5, with D unclear. Trimming shortened V by 5 bases and J by 9 bases, and 8 bases separated the two germline ends. Germline CDR1 MDHEN, CDR2 SYDVKM. This CDR3 is 11 amino acids long. The chain's CDR3 is CASSTTRPQHF. The CDR3 DNA reads as TGTGCCAGCAGTACCACACGGCCCCAGCATTTT.

The V and J genes are TRBV6-2 or TRBV6-3 and TRBJ1-1; 9 bases line up with TRBD1. The V segment lost 5 bases and the J segment 1 base; nucleotides outside the gene matches: 8. This CDR3 has 16 amino acids. The V gene's germline CDR1 is MNHEY and CDR2 SVGEGT. The chain's CDR3 is CASSTDRGRGNTEAFF. For the CDR3, the DNA is TGTGCCAGCAGTACGGACAGGGGCCGGGGGAACACTGAAGCTTTCTTT.

The J gene is TRBJ1-2, the V gene TRBV30, with TRBD1 identical over 7 bases. V shed 5 bases and J 7 bases; nucleotides not matched to a gene: 10. CDR3 length: 13 amino acids. Per germline, CDR1 GTSNPN and CDR2 SVGIG (reference sequence). CDR3 coding DNA: TGTGCCTGGGATACAGGGGTGGGGACTGGCTACACCTTC. Protein sequence: CAWDTGVGTGYTF.

This rearrangement joins TRBV11-3 to TRBJ1-2; D is possibly TRBD1 (5 bases). There are 14 residues in the CDR3. CDR1 is SGHNT, CDR2 YENEEA, per germline. V lost 5 bases and J lost 4, with 14 bases in between. The CDR3 DNA reads as TGTGCCAGCAGCCCAGGGAGGTTTCTCTATGGCTACACCTTC. It codes for CASSPGRFLYGYTF.

V gene TRBV20-1 combines with J gene TRBJ2-5; TRBD2 agrees at 14 bases. From germline, CDR1 is DFQATT and CDR2 SNEGSKA (reference sequence). CDR3 size: 19 residues. V lost 3 bases to trimming and J lost 2 bases; unmatched junction nucleotides: 14. The CDR3 protein is CSASRTSGGIGLRQETQYF. The DNA of the CDR3 is TGCAGTGCTAGTCGGACTAGCGGGGGGATTGGTCTCCGTCAAGAGACCCAGTACTTC.

The V call is TRBV2, the J call TRBJ1-1; TRBD1 agrees at 7 bases. Germline-derived CDR1 and CDR2 are SNHLY and FYNNEI. This CDR3 is 13 amino acids long. V shed 7 bases, J shed 1 base, and the junction held 3 bases outside the gene matches. In DNA, the CDR3 is TGTGCCAGCACACAGGGGAGGAACACTGAAGCTTTCTTT. Translation gives CASTQGRNTEAFF.

This clone was detected a few times. V gene TRBV7-3 combines with J gene TRBJ1-6; 8 bases are shared with TRBD1. The germline V gene encodes CDR1 SGHTA and CDR2 FQGTGA. V dropped 8 bases and J dropped 7; count of bases not matched to a gene: 4. CDR3 length: 13 residues. CDR3 bases: TGTGCCAGCGCCAGGGGGCAGAATTCACCCCTCCACTTT. Encoded protein: CASARGQNSPLHF.